This TCR beta chain is from a study of blood T cell repertoires in COVID-19. Background on the study: The United States, Italy and Spain supplied acute and convalescent COVID-19 samples. The analysed material was cDNA or gDNA that came from T cells, B-cell-depleted T cells, or PBMCs.

Sequencing used immunoSEQ multiplex PCR; TCRdb keeps in-frame clones, though not all of them. The sample yields roughly 70,000 clones, 70% to 85% seen once. The CDR3 length is 15 residues. Germline values: CDR1 MDHEN, CDR2 SYDVKM. V was pared by 4 bases and J by 8 bases, with 17 bases between. Sequenced input: peripheral blood. The genes are TRBV28 and TRBJ1-4; D uncertain. This clonotype originated in a woman aged 55-69 years with acute or convalescent COVID-19. In DNA, the CDR3 is TGTGCCAGCAGTTACCAAGGACTCTCTGGAGAAAAACTGTTTTTT. Encoded protein: CASSYQGLSGEKLFF.